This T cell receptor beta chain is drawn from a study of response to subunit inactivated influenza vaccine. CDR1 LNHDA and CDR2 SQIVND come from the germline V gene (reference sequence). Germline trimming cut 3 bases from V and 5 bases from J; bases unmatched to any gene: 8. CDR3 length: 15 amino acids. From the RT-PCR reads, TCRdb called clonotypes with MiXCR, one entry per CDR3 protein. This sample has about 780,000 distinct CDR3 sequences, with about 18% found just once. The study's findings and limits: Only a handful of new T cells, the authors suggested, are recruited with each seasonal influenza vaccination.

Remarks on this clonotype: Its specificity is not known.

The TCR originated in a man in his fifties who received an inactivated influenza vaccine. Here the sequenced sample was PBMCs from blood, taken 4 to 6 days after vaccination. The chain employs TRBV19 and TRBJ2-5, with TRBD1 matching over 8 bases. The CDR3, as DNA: TGTGCCAGTAGTATGGAGCAGGGGGCTTTTGAGACCCAGTACTTC. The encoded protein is CASSMEQGAFETQYF.